The 20 T cell receptor beta chains below come from one sample, sequenced in a study of blood T cell repertoires in COVID-19. Generated by immunoSEQ multiplex PCR, the TCRdb table keeps only in-frame clones and is missing some. The sample lists about 130,000 clones, about four fifths occurring once. What was sequenced was peripheral blood. Receptors were obtained from a woman between 65 and 79 years old with COVID-19, enrolled during active disease.

The chain combines TRBV6-2 or TRBV6-3 with TRBJ1-5; a weak D match, TRBD1 (6 bases). CDR3 length: 15 residues. Germline CDR1 MNHEY, CDR2 SVGEGT. Trimming removed 7 bases at V and 4 bases at J, with 17 bases between. The CDR3 protein is CASTPTGRGNQPQHF. The CDR3 DNA reads as TGTGCCAGCACCCCGACGGGCAGGGGTAATCAGCCCCAGCATTTT.

The chain links TRBV4-1 to TRBJ1-5; the D gene is possibly TRBD1 (5 bases). Germline-derived CDR1 and CDR2 are MGHRA and YSYEKL. CDR3 length: 15 residues. The V gene lost 4 bases and the J gene lost 7 bases, with 17 bases spanning the gap. Written as DNA, the CDR3 is TGCGCCAGCAGCCCTCGGCAGGGCGACAAGCAGCCCCAGCATTTT. This codes for CASSPRQGDKQPQHF.

Turning to this clone: In the same sample, other DNA sequences code for this CDR3. V gene TRBV18 combines with J gene TRBJ2-3; no firm D call. CDR1 is KGHSH and CDR2 is LQKENI in the germline V gene. V shed 3 bases and J shed 4 bases, with 8 bases lying between them. CDR3 length: 13 residues. CDR3: CASSPRVADTQYF. For the CDR3, the DNA is TGTGCCAGCTCACCCCGTGTCGCAGATACGCAGTATTTT.

The chain couples TRBV10-3 to TRBJ2-7; TRBD2 might be the D (6 bases). The CDR3 sequence is 11 residues long. V was shortened by 5 bases and J by 5 bases, with 7 bases between the two germline ends. Per germline, CDR1 ENHRY and CDR2 SYGVKD. This CDR3 reads CAISWRDEQYF. CDR3 nucleotide sequence: TGTGCCATCAGTTGGAGGGACGAGCAGTACTTC.

The chain recombines TRBV6-2 or TRBV6-3 with TRBJ2-1; a possible D gene is TRBD1 (6 bases). The germline V gene encodes CDR1 MNHEY and CDR2 SVGEGT. The CDR3 sequence is 16 residues long. V was pared by 2 bases and J by 3 bases, with 14 bases between. CDR3 loop: CASSYGPGVNYNEQFF. The CDR3 DNA reads as TGTGCCAGCAGTTACGGTCCAGGGGTTAACTACAATGAGCAGTTCTTC.

The chain combines TRBV18 with TRBJ2-1; the match to TRBD1 covers 9 bases. Germline lookup yields CDR1 KGHSH and CDR2 LQKENI. The CDR3 loop spans 15 amino acids. Germline trimming cut 3 bases from V and 6 bases from J; bases unmatched to any gene: 6. In DNA form, the CDR3 reads TGTGCCAGCTCACCTCGACAGGGGGATGTCAATGAGCAGTTCTTC. It translates to CASSPRQGDVNEQFF.

The V gene is TRBV27, the J gene TRBJ1-6, with D possibly TRBD1 on 5 matching bases. Germline CDR1 is MNHEY and CDR2 is SMNVEV (reference sequence). Trimming removed 4 bases from V and 4 bases from J, with 8 bases in between. This CDR3 has 14 residues. The chain's CDR3 is CASSSRQYNSPLHF. The CDR3 DNA reads as TGTGCCAGCAGTTCCCGACAGTATAATTCACCCCTCCACTTT.

This chain's CDR3 is CASSLSGQGREEQYF. CDR3 bases: TGCGCCAGCAGCCTTTCGGGACAGGGCCGCGAGGAGCAGTACTTC. This chain joins TRBV5-1 and TRBJ2-7, with 9 bases aligning to TRBD1. Germline V gives CDR1 SGHRS, CDR2 YFSETQ. V trimming: 4 bases; J trimming: 7 bases; junction bases outside the gene matches: 12. The CDR3 contains 15 residues.

V gene TRBV30 combines with J gene TRBJ1-2, with D unresolved. This CDR3 is 12 amino acids long. Trimming pared 4 bases from V and 0 bases from J, leaving 6 bases between. The germline CDR1 and CDR2 sequences are GTSNPN and SVGIG (reference sequence). The CDR3 reads CAWTGSNYGYTF. In DNA form, the CDR3 reads TGTGCCTGGACAGGTTCTAACTATGGCTACACCTTC. Full variable domain (outside the CDR3, taken from reference TRBV30 and TRBJ1-2): SQTIHQWPATLVQPVGSPLSLECTVEGTSNPNLYWYRQAAGRGLQLLFYSVGIGQISSEVPQNLSASRPQDRQFILSSKKLLLSDSGFYLCAWTGSNYGYTFGSGTRLTVV.

The CDR3, as DNA: TGCAGCGTTGTACATATGAACACTGAAGCTTTCTTT. Its translation is CSVVHMNTEAFF. V gene TRBV29-1 combines with J gene TRBJ1-1; D not certain. CDR1 and CDR2 (germline): SQVTM, ANQGSEA. Trimming took 4 bases from V and 0 from J, leaving 6 bases between them. The CDR3 totals 12 residues. The entire variable domain, with the rest obtained from reference TRBV29-1 and TRBJ1-1, is as follows: SAVISQKPSRDICQRGTSLTIQCQVDSQVTMMFWYRQQPGQSLTLIATANQGSEATYESGFVIDKFPISRPNLTFSTLTVSNMSPEDSSIYLCSVVHMNTEAFFGQGTRLTVV.

V gene TRBV5-1 combines with J gene TRBJ2-3; 9 positions match TRBD2. J gave up 4 bases and V 0 bases, and 3 bases lay outside the gene matches. The CDR3 is made up of 15 amino acids. Germline CDR1 reads SGHRS; CDR2 reads YFSETQ. The CDR3 spells CASSLGSGGADTQYF. In DNA, the CDR3 is TGCGCCAGCAGCTTGGGTAGCGGGGGCGCAGATACGCAGTATTTT. Variable domain in full (rest from reference TRBV5-1 and TRBJ2-3): KAGVTQTPRYLIKTRGQQVTLSCSPISGHRSVSWYQQTPGQGLQFLFEYFSETQRNKGNFPGRFSGRQFSNSRSEMNVSTLELGDSALYLCASSLGSGGADTQYFGPGTRLTVL.

The chain carries TRBV14 and TRBJ2-5; D is possibly TRBD2 (6 bases). The CDR3 runs to 14 residues. V lost 8 bases to trimming and J lost 2 bases, with 15 bases between them. Germline values: CDR1 SGHDN, CDR2 FVKESK. CDR3 loop: CASGGVGAQETQYF. CDR3 sequence (DNA): TGTGCCAGCGGAGGGGTAGGAGCACAAGAGACCCAGTACTTC. The whole variable domain, remainder taken from reference TRBV14 and TRBJ2-5, is EAGVTQFPSHSVIEKGQTVTLRCDPISGHDNLYWYRRVMGKEIKFLLHFVKESKQDESGMPNNRFLAERTGGTYSTLKVQPAELEDSGVYFCASGGVGAQETQYFGPGTRLLVL.

This clone was detected a few times. This rearrangement joins TRBV6-5 to TRBJ1-1, with D perhaps TRBD1 (6 bases). Germline V lookup: CDR1 MNHEY, CDR2 SVGAGI. V lost 4 bases and J lost 8, with 17 bases in between. The CDR3 length is 14 residues. The CDR3: CASSSPGQEAEAFF. The CDR3 region has the DNA TGTGCCAGCAGTTCGCCGGGACAAGAGGCAGAAGCTTTCTTT.

The rearrangement joins TRBV2 to TRBJ1-5; TRBD1 is a possible D gene (6 bases). The V and J ends lost 6 bases and 6 bases respectively, with 12 bases between them. From germline, CDR1 is SNHLY and CDR2 FYNNEI. The CDR3 has 13 residues. DNA for the CDR3: TGTGCCAGCAGGGGGGTAGGGGGTCAGCCCCAGCATTTT. It translates to CASRGVGGQPQHF.

This sequence joins TRBV9 and TRBJ2-7, with D possibly matching TRBD2 (5 bases). Germline-derived CDR1 and CDR2 are SGDLS and YYNGEE. Trimming shortened V by 3 bases and J by 3 bases, and 10 bases separated the two germline ends. The CDR3 has 13 amino acids. CDR3 sequence (DNA): TGTGCCAGCAGCGCAGAGGGCCTCTACGAGCAGTACTTC. Residues: CASSAEGLYEQYF. The full variable domain, rest sourced from reference TRBV9 and TRBJ2-7, is DSGVTQTPKHLITATGQRVTLRCSPRSGDLSVYWYQQSLDQGLQFLIQYYNGEERAKGNILERFSAQQFPDLHSELNLSSLELGDSALYFCASSAEGLYEQYFGPGTRLTVT.

V usage is TRBV29-1 and J usage is TRBJ1-2; D is ambiguous. The CDR3 contains 11 residues. Trimming removed 4 bases from V and 10 bases from J, with 13 bases in between. Germline-derived CDR1 and CDR2 are SQVTM and ANQGSEA. The CDR3 nucleotides are TGCAGCGTTGGGGTCGGAGAGGCCTACACCTTC. It encodes CSVGVGEAYTF.

The gene calls are TRBV18 and TRBJ2-5; the D gene is possibly TRBD2 (6 bases). The germline V gene has CDR1 KGHSH and CDR2 LQKENI. This CDR3 is 13 amino acids long. Trimming removed 1 base at V and 4 bases at J, with 7 bases between. Here the CDR3 reads CASSPRGAETQYF. The CDR3 DNA follows: TGTGCCAGCTCACCACGCGGGGCAGAGACCCAGTACTTC.

The chain recombines TRBV5-4 with TRBJ1-3; D unresolved. The CDR3 covers 13 residues. V lost 6 bases, J lost 3 bases, and 10 bases lay in between. Germline CDR1 is SGHNT and CDR2 is YYREEE (reference sequence). CDR3 coding DNA: TGTGCCAGCACCGGAGAAGTTGGAAACACCATATATTTT. This sequence encodes CASTGEVGNTIYF.

The J gene is TRBJ2-7, the V gene TRBV5-3; no clear D. TRBV5-3 carries the ORF label, with uncertain function. The CDR3 extends over 13 amino acids. Trimming took 0 bases from V and 3 from J, leaving 7 bases between them. CDR3 nucleotide sequence: TGTGCCAGAAGCTTGGATACTTACTACGAGCAGTACTTC. The encoded protein is CARSLDTYYEQYF.

V gene TRBV3-1 (or the pseudogene TRBV3-2) combines with J gene TRBJ1-2, with 9 nucleotides matching TRBD1. Per germline, CDR1 LGHDT and CDR2 YNNKEL (reference sequence). V shed 0 bases, J shed 7 bases, and the junction held 6 bases outside the gene matches. The CDR3 consists of 15 residues. The CDR3 DNA is TGTGCCAGCAGCCAAGATCTTGCGACAGGGGGTGGCTACACCTTC. Translating it yields CASSQDLATGGGYTF.